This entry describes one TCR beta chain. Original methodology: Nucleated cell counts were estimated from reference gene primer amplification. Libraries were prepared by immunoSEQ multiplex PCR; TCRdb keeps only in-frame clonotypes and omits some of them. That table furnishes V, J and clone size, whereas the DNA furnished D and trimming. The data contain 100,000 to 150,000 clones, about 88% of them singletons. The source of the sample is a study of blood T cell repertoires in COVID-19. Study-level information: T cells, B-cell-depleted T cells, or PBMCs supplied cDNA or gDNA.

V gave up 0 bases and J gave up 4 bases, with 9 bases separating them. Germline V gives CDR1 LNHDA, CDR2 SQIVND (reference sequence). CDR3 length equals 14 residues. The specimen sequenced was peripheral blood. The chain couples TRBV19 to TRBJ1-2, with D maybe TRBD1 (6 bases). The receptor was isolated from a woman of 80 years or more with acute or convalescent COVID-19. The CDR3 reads CASSIERTAYGYTF. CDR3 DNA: TGTGCCAGTAGTATAGAGCGGACAGCCTATGGCTACACCTTC.